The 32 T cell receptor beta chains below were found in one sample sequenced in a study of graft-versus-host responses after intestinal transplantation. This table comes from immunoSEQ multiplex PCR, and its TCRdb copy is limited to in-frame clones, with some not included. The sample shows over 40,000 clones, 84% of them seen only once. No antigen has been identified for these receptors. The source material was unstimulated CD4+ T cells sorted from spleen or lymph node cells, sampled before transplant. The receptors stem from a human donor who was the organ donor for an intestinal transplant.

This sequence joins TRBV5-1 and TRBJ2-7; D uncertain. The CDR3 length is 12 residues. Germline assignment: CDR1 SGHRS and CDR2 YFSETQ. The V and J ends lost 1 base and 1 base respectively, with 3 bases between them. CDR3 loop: CASSLTSYEQYF. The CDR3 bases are TGCGCCAGCAGCTTGACATCCTACGAGCAGTACTTC. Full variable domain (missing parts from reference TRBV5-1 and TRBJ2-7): KAGVTQTPRYLIKTRGQQVTLSCSPISGHRSVSWYQQTPGQGLQFLFEYFSETQRNKGNFPGRFSGRQFSNSRSEMNVSTLELGDSALYLCASSLTSYEQYFGPGTRLTVT.

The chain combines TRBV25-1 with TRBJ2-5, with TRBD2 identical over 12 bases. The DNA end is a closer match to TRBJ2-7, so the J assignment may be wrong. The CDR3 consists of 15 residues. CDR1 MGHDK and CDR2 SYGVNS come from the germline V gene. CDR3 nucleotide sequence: TGTGCCAGCAGCGTGCCTAGCGGGAGGGAATACGAGCAGTACTTC. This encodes CASSVPSGREYEQYF.

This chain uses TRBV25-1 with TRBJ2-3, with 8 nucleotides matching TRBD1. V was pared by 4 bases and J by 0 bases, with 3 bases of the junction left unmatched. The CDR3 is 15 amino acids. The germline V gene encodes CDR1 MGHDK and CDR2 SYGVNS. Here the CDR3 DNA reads TGTGCCAGCAGTGGCCAGGGGGCTAGCACAGATACGCAGTATTTT. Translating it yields CASSGQGASTDTQYF.

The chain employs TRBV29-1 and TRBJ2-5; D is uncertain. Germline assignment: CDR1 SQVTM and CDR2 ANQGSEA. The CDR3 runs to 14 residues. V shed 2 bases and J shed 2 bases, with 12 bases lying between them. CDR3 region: CSVESRRLQETQYF. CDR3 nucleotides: TGCAGCGTTGAATCTCGGCGGCTACAAGAGACCCAGTACTTC.

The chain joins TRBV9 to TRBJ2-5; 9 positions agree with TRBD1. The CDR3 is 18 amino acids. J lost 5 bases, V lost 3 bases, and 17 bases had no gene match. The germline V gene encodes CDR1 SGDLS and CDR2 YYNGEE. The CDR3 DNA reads TGTGCCAGCAGCGCCCCCGGGACAGGGAGGGGGGCCATGGAGACCCAGTACTTC. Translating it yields CASSAPGTGRGAMETQYF.

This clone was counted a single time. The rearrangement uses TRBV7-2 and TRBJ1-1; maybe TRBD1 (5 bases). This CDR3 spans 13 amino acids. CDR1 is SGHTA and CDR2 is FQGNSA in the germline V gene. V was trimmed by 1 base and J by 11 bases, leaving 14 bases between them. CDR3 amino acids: CASSLGVGGDAFF. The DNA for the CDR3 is TGTGCCAGCAGCTTAGGGGTCGGAGGGGATGCTTTCTTT.

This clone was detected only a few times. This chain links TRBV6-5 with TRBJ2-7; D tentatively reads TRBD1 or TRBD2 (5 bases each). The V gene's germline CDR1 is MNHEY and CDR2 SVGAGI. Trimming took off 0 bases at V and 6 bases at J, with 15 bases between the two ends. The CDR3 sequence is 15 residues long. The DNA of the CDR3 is TGTGCCAGCAGTTACTCTCGGGACCCTTTTCTCGAGCAGTACTTC. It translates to CASSYSRDPFLEQYF.

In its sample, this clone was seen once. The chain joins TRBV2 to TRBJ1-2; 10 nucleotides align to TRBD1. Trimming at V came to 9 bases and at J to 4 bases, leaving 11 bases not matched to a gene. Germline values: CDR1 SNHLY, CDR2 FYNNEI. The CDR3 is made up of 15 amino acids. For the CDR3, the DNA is TGTGCCAGACGGAATCCGGGACAGGGGATCTATGGCTACACCTTC. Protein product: CARRNPGQGIYGYTF.

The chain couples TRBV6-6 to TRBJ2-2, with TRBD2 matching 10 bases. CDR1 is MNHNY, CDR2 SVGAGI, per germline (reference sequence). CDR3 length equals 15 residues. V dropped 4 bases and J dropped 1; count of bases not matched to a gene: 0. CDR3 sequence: CASSWTSGNTGELFF. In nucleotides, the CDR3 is TGTGCCAGCAGTTGGACTAGCGGGAACACCGGGGAGCTGTTTTTT.

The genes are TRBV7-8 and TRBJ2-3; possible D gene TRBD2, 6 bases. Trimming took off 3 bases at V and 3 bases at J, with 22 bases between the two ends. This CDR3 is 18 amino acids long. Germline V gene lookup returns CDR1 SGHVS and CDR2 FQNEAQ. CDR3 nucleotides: TGTGCCAGCAGCTTGCATCCCAGGCGGGCGGGGAGGACAGATACGCAGTATTTT. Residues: CASSLHPRRAGRTDTQYF.

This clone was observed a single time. The CDR3 protein is CAWKLAGYYNSPLHF. The CDR3 coding sequence is TGTGCCTGGAAATTGGCAGGTTACTATAATTCACCCCTCCACTTT. V and J are TRBV30 and TRBJ1-6; D remains unclear. V shed 4 bases and J shed 3 bases, with 13 bases lying between them. CDR1 is GTSNPN, CDR2 SVGIG, per germline (reference sequence). The CDR3 has 15 residues.

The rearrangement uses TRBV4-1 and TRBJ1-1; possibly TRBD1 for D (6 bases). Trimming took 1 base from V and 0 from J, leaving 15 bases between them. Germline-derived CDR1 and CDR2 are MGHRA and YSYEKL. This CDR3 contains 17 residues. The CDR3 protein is CASSQGTAHPMNTEAFF. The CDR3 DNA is TGCGCCAGCAGCCAAGGGACAGCCCACCCAATGAACACTGAAGCTTTCTTT.

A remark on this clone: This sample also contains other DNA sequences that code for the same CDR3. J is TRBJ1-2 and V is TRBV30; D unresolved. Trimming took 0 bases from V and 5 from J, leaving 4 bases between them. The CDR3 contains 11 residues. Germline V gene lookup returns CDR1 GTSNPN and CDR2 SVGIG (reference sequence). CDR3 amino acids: CAWSVGYGYTF. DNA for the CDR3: TGTGCCTGGAGTGTGGGGTATGGCTACACCTTC.

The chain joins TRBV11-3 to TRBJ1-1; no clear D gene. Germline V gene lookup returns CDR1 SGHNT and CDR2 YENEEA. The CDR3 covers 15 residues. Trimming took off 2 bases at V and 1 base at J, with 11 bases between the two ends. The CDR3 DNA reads TGTGCCAGCAGCTTAAGTGGACTCCCGAACACTGAAGCTTTCTTT. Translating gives CASSLSGLPNTEAFF.

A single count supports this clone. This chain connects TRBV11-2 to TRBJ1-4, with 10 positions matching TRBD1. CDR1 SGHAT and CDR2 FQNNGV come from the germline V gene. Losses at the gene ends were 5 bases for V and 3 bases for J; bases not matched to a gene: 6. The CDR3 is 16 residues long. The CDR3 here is CASSPGQGMANEKLFF. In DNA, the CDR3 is TGTGCCAGCAGCCCGGGACAGGGGATGGCTAATGAAAAACTGTTTTTT. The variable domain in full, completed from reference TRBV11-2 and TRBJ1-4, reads EAGVAQSPRYKIIEKRQSVAFWCNPISGHATLYWYQQILGQGPKLLIQFQNNGVVDDSQLPKDRFSAERLKGVDSTLKIQPAKLEDSAVYLCASSPGQGMANEKLFFGSGTQLSVL.

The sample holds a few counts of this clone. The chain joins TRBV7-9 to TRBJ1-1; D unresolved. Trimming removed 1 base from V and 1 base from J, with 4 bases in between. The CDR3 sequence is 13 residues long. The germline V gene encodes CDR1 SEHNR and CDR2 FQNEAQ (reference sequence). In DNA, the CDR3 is TGTGCCAGCAGCTTAGTACAGAACACTGAAGCTTTCTTT. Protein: CASSLVQNTEAFF.

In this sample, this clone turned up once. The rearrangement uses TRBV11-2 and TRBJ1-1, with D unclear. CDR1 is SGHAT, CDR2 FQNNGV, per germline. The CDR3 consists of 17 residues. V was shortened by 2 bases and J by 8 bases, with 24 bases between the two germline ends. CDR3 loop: CASSLQSRLGSGGEAFF. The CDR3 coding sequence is TGTGCCAGCAGCTTACAGTCTCGGCTCGGCAGTGGAGGAGAAGCTTTCTTT.

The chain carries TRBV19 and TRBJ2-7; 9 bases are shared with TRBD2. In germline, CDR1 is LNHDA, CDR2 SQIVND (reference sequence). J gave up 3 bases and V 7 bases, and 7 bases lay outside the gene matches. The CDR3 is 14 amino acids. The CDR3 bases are TGTGCCAGTAAAGGGCATAGCGGGGGCTACGAGCAGTACTTC. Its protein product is CASKGHSGGYEQYF.

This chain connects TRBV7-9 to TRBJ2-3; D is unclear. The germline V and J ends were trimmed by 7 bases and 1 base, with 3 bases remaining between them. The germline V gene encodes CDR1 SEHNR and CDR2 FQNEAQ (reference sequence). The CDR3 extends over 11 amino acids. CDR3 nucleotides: TGTGCCAGCACCGGCACAGATACGCAGTATTTT. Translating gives CASTGTDTQYF. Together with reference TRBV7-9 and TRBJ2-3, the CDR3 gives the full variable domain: DTGVSQNPRHKITKRGQNVTFRCDPISEHNRLYWYRQTLGQGPEFLTYFQNEAQLEKSRLLSDRFSAERPKGSFSTLEIQRTEQGDSAMYLCASTGTDTQYFGPGTRLTVL.

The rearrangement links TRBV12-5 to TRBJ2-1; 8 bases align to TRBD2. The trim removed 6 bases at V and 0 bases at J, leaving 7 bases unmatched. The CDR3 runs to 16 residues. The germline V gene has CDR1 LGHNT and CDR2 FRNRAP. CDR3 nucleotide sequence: TGTGCTAGTGGCCCCGGGGGGGGGCACTCCTACAATGAGCAGTTCTTC. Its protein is CASGPGGGHSYNEQFF.

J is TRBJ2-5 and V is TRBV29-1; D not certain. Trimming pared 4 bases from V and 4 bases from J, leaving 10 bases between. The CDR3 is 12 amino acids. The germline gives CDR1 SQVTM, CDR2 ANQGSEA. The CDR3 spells CSVGGKGETQYF. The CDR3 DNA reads TGCAGCGTTGGTGGGAAAGGAGAGACCCAGTACTTC.

The DNA for the CDR3 is TGTGCCAGCAGCTTAGGGCTAGCGGGGGTCCCTACGAGGAATGAGCAGTTCTTC. Translating gives CASSLGLAGVPTRNEQFF. The rearrangement links TRBV7-2 to TRBJ2-1; 10 nucleotides agree with TRBD2. CDR3 length: 18 residues. The ends lost 1 base at V and 7 bases at J; junction bases unmatched: 13. The germline V gene encodes CDR1 SGHTA and CDR2 FQGNSA.

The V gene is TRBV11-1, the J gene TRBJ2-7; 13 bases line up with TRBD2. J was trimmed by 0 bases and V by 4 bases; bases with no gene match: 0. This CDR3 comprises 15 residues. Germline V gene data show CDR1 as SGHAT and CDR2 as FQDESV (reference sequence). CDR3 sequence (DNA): TGTGCCAGCAGCTGGACTAGCGGGAGCTCCTACGAGCAGTACTTC. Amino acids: CASSWTSGSSYEQYF.

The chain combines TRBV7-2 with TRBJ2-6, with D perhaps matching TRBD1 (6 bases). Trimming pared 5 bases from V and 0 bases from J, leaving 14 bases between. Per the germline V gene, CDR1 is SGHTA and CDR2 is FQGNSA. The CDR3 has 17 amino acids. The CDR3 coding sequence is TGTGCCAGCAGCCCCTGGGACAACCGCTCTGGGGCCAACGTCCTGACTTTC. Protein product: CASSPWDNRSGANVLTF. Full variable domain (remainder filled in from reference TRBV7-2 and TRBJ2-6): GAGVSQSPSNKVTEKGKDVELRCDPISGHTALYWYRQSLGQGLEFLIYFQGNSAPDKSGLPSDRFSAERTGGSVSTLTIQRTQQEDSAVYLCASSPWDNRSGANVLTFGAGSRLTVL.

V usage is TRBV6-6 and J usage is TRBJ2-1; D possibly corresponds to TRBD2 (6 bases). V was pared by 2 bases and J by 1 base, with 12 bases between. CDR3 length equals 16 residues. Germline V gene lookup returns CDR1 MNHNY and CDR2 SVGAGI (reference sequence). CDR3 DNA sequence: TGTGCCAGCAGTTACGGAGGGATTGGATCCTACAATGAGCAGTTCTTC. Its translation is CASSYGGIGSYNEQFF.

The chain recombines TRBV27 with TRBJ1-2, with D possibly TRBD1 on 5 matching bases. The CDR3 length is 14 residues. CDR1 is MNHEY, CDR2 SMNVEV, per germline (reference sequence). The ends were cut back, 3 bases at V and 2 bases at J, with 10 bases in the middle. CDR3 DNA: TGTGCCAGCAGTTTGACGGGGCGAAACTATGGCTACACCTTC. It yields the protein CASSLTGRNYGYTF.

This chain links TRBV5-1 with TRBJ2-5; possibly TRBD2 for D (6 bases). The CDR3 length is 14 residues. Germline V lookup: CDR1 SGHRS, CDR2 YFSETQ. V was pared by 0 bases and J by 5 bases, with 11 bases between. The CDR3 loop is CASSLASVGETQYF. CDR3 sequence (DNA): TGCGCCAGCAGCTTGGCTAGCGTCGGGGAGACCCAGTACTTC.

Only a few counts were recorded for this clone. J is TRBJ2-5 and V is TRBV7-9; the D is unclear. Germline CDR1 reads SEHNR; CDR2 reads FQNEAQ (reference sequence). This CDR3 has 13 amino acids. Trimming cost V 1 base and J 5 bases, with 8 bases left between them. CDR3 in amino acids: CASSLGVSETQYF. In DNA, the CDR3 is TGTGCCAGCAGCTTAGGAGTTTCGGAGACCCAGTACTTC.

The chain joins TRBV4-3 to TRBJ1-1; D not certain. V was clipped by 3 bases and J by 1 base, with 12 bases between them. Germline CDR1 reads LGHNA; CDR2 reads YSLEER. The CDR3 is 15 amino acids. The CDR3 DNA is TGCGCCAGCAGCCATACGAAAAGGGCGAACACTGAAGCTTTCTTT. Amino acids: CASSHTKRANTEAFF.

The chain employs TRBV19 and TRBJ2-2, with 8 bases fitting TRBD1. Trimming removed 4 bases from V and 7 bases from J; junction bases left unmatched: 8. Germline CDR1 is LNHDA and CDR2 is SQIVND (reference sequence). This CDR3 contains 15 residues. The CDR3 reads CASSKGQGAGGELFF. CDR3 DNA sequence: TGTGCCAGTAGTAAAGGACAGGGTGCCGGCGGGGAGCTGTTTTTT.

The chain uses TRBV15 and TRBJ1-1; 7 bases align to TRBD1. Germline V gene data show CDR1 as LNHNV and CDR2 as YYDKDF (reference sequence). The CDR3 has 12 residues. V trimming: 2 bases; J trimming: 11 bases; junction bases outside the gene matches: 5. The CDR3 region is CATSRRGHEAFF. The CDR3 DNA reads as TGTGCCACCAGCAGAAGGGGGCATGAGGCTTTCTTT.

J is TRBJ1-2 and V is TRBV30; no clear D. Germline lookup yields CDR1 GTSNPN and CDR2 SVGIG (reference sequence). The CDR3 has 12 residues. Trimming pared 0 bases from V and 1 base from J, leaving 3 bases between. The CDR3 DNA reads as TGTGCCTGGAGTGTACTTAACTATGGCTACACCTTC. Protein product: CAWSVLNYGYTF.